One sample yielded the 13 T cell receptor beta chains listed below, sequenced in a study of cytomegalovirus exposure and HLA in healthy donors. The assay was immunoSEQ multiplex PCR, and TCRdb's table has in-frame clones only and misses some. The repertoire includes 150,000 or so clones, 85% of them detected once, and 2% to 2.5% sits in the top ten. Sequenced material: PBMCs. Source of these receptors: a man younger than 40 in good health and CMV-seropositive.

The CDR3: CASAGGFEQFF. DNA of the CDR3: TGTGCCAGCGCGGGGGGATTCGAGCAGTTCTTC. This chain links TRBV9 with TRBJ2-1; 8 bases map to TRBD2. With V trimmed by 7 bases and J by 10 bases, 4 bases remained unmatched. Germline V lookup: CDR1 SGDLS, CDR2 YYNGEE. CDR3 length: 11 amino acids.

To note about this clone: At one end the junction does not follow the germline gene, possibly because of a read error. The chain is built from TRBV30 and TRBJ1-3; D is possibly TRBD1 (6 bases). The CDR3 runs 14 residues. CDR1 GTSNPN and CDR2 SVGIG come from the germline V gene (reference sequence). The CDR3 DNA sequence: TGTGCCCGGAGCTGGGGGGGGCCTGGAAACACCATATATTTT. Its protein is CARSWGGPGNTIYF.

The chain recombines TRBV25-1 with TRBJ1-3; 8 positions agree with TRBD1. Germline CDR1 and CDR2: MGHDK and SYGVNS. The CDR3 is 16 residues long. V shed 7 bases and J 2 bases; nucleotides not matched to a gene: 10. The CDR3 protein is CASMTAHRGAGNTIYF. DNA of the CDR3: TGTGCCAGCATGACGGCTCACAGGGGGGCTGGAAACACCATATATTTT.

The chain uses TRBV29-1 and TRBJ2-3; 7 bases fit TRBD2. After removal of 5 bases from V and 1 base from J, the junction contained 3 bases not matched to a gene. This CDR3 region has 13 residues. The germline V gene encodes CDR1 SQVTM and CDR2 ANQGSEA. The DNA of the CDR3 is TGCAGCGTTATCCGGGGGGGCACAGATACGCAGTATTTT. Its translation: CSVIRGGTDTQYF.

The chain combines TRBV2 with TRBJ1-3; D gene unclear. CDR1 and CDR2 (germline): SNHLY, FYNNEI. Deletions cut 3 bases from V and 8 bases from J, with 14 bases between. CDR3 length equals 14 residues. This CDR3 is CASSDGLRRDTIYF. In DNA form, the CDR3 reads TGTGCCAGCAGTGATGGCCTCAGGCGAGACACCATATATTTT.

The DNA for the CDR3 is TGTGCCAGCAGCTTGGCCCAGGACAGGGGTAATTCACCCCTCCACTTT. Protein: CASSLAQDRGNSPLHF. The chain combines TRBV5-6 with TRBJ1-6, with 9 bases lining up with TRBD1. The CDR3 length is 16 residues. J gave up 6 bases and V 0 bases, and 4 bases lay outside the gene matches. Germline V gives CDR1 SGHDT, CDR2 YYEEEE. Based on the CDR3 plus reference TRBV5-6 and TRBJ1-6, the full variable domain is DAGVTQSPTHLIKTRGQQVTLRCSPKSGHDTVSWYQQALGQGPQFIFQYYEEEERQRGNFPDRFSGHQFPNYSSELNVNALLLGDSALYLCASSLAQDRGNSPLHFGNGTRLTVT.

This chain uses TRBV6-1 with TRBJ1-4; TRBD1 might be the D (5 bases). Per germline, CDR1 MNHNS and CDR2 SASEGT. This CDR3 is 14 amino acids long. Trimming left V 7 bases short and J 1 base short, with 10 bases between. The CDR3 is CASTETVTNEKLFF. The CDR3 DNA follows: TGTGCCAGCACCGAGACAGTAACTAATGAAAAACTGTTTTTT.

V gene TRBV4-1 combines with J gene TRBJ2-2, with 7 bases aligning to TRBD1. CDR3 length equals 15 residues. Germline CDR1 and CDR2: MGHRA and YSYEKL. V shed 2 bases and J 5 bases; nucleotides not matched to a gene: 5. This chain's CDR3 is CASSQRQGWTGELFF. CDR3 nucleotides: TGCGCCAGCAGCCAAAGACAGGGTTGGACCGGGGAGCTGTTTTTT.

The chain couples TRBV27 to TRBJ1-2, with a weak D call TRBD1 (6 bases). This CDR3 has 14 residues. The ends were cut back, 2 bases at V and 4 bases at J, with 11 bases in the middle. The germline gives CDR1 MNHEY, CDR2 SMNVEV (reference sequence). CDR3 DNA sequence: TGTGCCAGCAGTTTACGGGGGGCCACCTATGGCTACACCTTC. It encodes CASSLRGATYGYTF.

This clone was seen a few times. V usage is TRBV6-5 and J usage is TRBJ1-2; weak D call: TRBD1 (6 bases). The CDR3 has 14 amino acids. The V end was cut by 0 bases, the J end by 8 bases, with 13 bases between. Per germline, CDR1 MNHEY and CDR2 SVGAGI. CDR3 amino acids: CASSYSTGGAGYTF. The DNA of the CDR3 is TGTGCCAGCAGTTACTCGACGGGGGGCGCGGGCTACACCTTC.

V usage is TRBV4-3 and J usage is TRBJ2-3; 7 bases match TRBD2. The CDR3 length is 13 residues. Germline loops: CDR1 LGHNA, CDR2 YSLEER. After removal of 4 bases from V and 14 bases from J, the junction contained 12 bases not matched to a gene. DNA for the CDR3: TGCGCCAGCAGCCCCGTAACTAGCGTTCCGATGTATTTT. Amino acids: CASSPVTSVPMYF.

The chain joins TRBV2 to TRBJ2-1; 8 bases fit TRBD2. The germline CDR1 and CDR2 sequences are SNHLY and FYNNEI. Trimming removed 2 bases from V and 7 bases from J; junction bases left unmatched: 7. This CDR3 contains 15 residues. CDR3 bases: TGTGCCAGCAGTGAAACTTGGACTAGCTCAAATGAGCAGTTCTTC. Amino acid sequence: CASSETWTSSNEQFF.

The chain links TRBV19 to TRBJ2-7, with D perhaps TRBD1 (6 bases). V lost 6 bases, J lost 7 bases, and 13 bases lay in between. Germline values: CDR1 LNHDA, CDR2 SQIVND (reference sequence). The CDR3 sequence is 12 residues long. The CDR3 coding sequence is TGTGCCAGTAGGGGACACTTGGGAGAGCAGTACTTC. It codes for CASRGHLGEQYF. The variable domain in full, with the rest retrieved from reference TRBV19 and TRBJ2-7, is DGGITQSPKYLFRKEGQNVTLSCEQNLNHDAMYWYRQDPGQGLRLIYYSQIVNDFQKGDIAEGYSVSREKKESFPLTVTSAQKNPTAFYLCASRGHLGEQYFGPGTRLTVT.